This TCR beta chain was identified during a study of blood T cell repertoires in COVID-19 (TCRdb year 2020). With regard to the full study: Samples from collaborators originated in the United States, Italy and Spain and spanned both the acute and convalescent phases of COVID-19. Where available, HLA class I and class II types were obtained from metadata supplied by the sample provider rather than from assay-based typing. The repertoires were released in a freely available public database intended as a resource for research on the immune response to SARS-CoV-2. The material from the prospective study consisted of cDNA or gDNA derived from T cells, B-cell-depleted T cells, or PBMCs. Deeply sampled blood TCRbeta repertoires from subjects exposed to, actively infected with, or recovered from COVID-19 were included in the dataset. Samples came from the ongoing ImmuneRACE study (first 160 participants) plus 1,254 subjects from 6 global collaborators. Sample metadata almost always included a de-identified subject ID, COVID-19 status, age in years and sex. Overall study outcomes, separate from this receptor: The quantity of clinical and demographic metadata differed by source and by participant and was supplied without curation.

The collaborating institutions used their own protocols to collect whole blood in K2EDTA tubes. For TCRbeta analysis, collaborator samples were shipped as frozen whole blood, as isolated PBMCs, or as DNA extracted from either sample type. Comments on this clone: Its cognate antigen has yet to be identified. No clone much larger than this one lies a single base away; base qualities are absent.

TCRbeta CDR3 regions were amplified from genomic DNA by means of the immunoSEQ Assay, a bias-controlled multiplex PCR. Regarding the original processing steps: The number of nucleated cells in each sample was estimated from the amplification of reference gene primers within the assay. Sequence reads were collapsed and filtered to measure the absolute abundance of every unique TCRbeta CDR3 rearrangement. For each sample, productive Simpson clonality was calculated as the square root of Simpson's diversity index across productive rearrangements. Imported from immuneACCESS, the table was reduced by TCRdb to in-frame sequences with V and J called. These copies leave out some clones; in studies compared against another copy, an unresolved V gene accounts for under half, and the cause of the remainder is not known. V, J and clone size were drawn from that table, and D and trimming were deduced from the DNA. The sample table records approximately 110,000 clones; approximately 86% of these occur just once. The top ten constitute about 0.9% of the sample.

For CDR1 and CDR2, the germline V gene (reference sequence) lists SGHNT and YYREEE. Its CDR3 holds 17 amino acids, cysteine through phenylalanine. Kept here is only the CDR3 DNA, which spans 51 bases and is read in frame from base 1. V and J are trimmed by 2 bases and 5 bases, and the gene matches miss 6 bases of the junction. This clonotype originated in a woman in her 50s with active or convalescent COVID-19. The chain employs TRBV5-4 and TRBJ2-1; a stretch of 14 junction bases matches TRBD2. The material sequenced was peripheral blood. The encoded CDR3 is CASSLGLAGGEDNEQFF. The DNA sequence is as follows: TGTGCCAGCAGCTTAGGACTAGCGGGAGGAGAGGACAATGAGCAGTTCTTC. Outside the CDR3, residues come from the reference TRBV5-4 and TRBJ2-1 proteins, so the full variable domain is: ETGVTQSPTHLIKTRGQQVTLRCSSQSGHNTVSWYQQALGQGPQFIFQYYREEENGRGNFPPRFSGLQFPNYSSELNVNALELDDSALYLCASSLGLAGGEDNEQFFGPGTRLTVL.